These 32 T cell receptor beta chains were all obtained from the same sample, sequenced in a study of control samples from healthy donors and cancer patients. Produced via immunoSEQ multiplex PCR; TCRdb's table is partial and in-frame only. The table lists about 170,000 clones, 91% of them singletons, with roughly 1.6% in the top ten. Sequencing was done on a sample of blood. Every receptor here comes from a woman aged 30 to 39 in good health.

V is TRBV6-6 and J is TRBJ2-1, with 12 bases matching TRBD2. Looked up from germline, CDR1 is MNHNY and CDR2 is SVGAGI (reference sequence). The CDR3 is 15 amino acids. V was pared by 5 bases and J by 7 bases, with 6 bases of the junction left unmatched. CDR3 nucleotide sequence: TGTGCCAGCAGTAAACTAGCGGGGGGTGGTAATGAGCAGTTCTTC. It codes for CASSKLAGGGNEQFF.

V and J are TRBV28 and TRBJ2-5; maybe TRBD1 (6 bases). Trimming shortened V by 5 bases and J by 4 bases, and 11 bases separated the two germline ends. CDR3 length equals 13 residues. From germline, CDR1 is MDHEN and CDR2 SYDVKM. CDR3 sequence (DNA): TGTGCCAGCAGTCTCCTCAGGGGAGAGACCCAGTACTTC. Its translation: CASSLLRGETQYF.

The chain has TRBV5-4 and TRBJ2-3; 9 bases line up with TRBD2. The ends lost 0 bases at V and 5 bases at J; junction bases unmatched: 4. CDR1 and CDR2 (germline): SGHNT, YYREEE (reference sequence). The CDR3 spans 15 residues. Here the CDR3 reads CASSLGGGAKDTQYF. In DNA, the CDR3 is TGTGCCAGCAGCTTGGGCGGGGGGGCAAAAGATACGCAGTATTTT.

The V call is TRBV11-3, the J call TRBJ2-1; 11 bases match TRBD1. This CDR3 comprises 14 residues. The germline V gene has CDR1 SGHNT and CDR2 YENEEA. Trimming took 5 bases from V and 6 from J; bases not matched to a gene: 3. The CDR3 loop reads CASSGDRGGNEQFF. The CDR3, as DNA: TGTGCCAGCAGCGGGGACAGGGGGGGCAATGAGCAGTTCTTC.

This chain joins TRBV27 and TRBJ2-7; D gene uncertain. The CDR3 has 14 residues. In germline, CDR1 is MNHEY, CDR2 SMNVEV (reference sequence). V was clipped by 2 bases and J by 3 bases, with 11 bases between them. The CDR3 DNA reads TGTGCCAGCAGTTTAGCAGGAGCCTACTACGAGCAGTACTTC. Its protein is CASSLAGAYYEQYF.

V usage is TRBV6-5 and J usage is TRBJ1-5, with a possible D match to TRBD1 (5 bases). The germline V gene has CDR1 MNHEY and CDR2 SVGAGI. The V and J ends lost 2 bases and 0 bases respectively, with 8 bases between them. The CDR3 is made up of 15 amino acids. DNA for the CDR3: TGTGCCAGCAGTTACAGGGGCGATAGCAATCAGCCCCAGCATTTT. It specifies CASSYRGDSNQPQHF.

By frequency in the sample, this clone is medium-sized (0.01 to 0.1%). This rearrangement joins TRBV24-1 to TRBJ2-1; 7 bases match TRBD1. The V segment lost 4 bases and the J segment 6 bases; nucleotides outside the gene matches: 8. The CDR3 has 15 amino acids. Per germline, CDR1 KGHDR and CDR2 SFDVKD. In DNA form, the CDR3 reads TGTGCCACCAGTGACCGGGACAGTCCTTCCAATGAGCAGTTCTTC. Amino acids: CATSDRDSPSNEQFF.

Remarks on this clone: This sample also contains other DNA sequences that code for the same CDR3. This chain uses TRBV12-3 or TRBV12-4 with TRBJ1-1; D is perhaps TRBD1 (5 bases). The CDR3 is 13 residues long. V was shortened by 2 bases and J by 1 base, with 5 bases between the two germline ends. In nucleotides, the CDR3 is TGTGCCAGCAGTTTAACAGGGAACACTGAAGCTTTCTTT. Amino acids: CASSLTGNTEAFF.

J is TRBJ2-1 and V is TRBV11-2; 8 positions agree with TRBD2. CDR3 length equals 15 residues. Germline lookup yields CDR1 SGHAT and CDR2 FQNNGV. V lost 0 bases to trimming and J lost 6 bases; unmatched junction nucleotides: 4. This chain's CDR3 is CASSLEVGRGNEQFF. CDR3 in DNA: TGTGCCAGCAGCTTAGAGGTCGGGAGGGGCAATGAGCAGTTCTTC.

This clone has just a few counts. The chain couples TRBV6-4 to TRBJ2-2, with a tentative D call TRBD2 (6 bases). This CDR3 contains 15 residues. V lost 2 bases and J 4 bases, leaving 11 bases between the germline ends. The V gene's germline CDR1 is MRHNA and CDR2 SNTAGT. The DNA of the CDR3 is TGTGCCAGCAGTGACGGGGCGGAGGGCACCGGGGAGCTGTTTTTT. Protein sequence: CASSDGAEGTGELFF.

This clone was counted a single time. The CDR3 here is CASSLDDRGLTYGYTF. The CDR3 coding sequence is TGTGCCAGCAGCTTAGATGACAGGGGGCTTACCTATGGCTACACCTTC. V gene TRBV7-3 combines with J gene TRBJ1-2; 10 bases are a match to TRBD1. Germline values: CDR1 SGHTA, CDR2 FQGTGA. The CDR3 is 16 amino acids. V shed 2 bases, J shed 4 bases, and the junction held 7 bases outside the gene matches.

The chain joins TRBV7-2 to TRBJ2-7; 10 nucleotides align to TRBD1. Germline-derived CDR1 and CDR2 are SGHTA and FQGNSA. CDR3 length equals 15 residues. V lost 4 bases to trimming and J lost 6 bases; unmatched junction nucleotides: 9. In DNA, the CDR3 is TGTGCCAGCAGCTCCCGGGACAGGGGACCCCTCGAGCAGTACTTC. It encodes CASSSRDRGPLEQYF.

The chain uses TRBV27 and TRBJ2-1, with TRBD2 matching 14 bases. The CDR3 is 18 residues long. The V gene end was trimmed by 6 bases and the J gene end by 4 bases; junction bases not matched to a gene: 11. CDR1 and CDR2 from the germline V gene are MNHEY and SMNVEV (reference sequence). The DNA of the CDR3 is TGTGCCAGCAGCCCCGGGACTAGCGGGAGACTAGGATACAATGAGCAGTTCTTC. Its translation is CASSPGTSGRLGYNEQFF.

CDR3 sequence: CASSLSPSYNEQFF. Written as DNA, the CDR3 is TGCGCCAGCAGCTTGTCCCCCTCCTACAATGAGCAGTTCTTC. The genes are TRBV5-1 and TRBJ2-1; no reliable D call. Trimming removed 1 base from V and 0 bases from J, with 5 bases in between. CDR3 size: 14 residues. CDR1 and CDR2 from the germline V gene are SGHRS and YFSETQ.

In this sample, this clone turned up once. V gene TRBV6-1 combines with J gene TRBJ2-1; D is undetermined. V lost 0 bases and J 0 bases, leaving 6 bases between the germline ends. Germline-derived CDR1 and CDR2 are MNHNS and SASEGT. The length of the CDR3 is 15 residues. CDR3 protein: CASSEAVDSYNEQFF. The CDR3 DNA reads TGTGCCAGCAGTGAAGCGGTAGACTCCTACAATGAGCAGTTCTTC.

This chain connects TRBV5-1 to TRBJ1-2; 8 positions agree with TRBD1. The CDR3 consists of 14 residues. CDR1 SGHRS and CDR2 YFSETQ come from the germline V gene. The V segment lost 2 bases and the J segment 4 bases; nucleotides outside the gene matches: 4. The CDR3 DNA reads TGCGCCAGCAGCTTCGGACAGGGCGGCTATGGCTACACCTTC. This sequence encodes CASSFGQGGYGYTF.

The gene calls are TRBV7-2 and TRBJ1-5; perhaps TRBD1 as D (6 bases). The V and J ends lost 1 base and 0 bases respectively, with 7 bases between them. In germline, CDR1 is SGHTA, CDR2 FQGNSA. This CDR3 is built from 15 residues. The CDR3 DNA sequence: TGTGCCAGCAGCTTAGGGACAGTTAGCAATCAGCCCCAGCATTTT. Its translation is CASSLGTVSNQPQHF.

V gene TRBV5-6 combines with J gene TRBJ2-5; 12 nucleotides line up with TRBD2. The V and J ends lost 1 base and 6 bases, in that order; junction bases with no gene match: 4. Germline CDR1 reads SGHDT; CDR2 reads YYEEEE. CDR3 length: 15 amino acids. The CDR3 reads CASSLRLAGGKTQYF. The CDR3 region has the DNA TGTGCCAGCAGCTTGAGGCTAGCGGGGGGGAAGACCCAGTACTTC.

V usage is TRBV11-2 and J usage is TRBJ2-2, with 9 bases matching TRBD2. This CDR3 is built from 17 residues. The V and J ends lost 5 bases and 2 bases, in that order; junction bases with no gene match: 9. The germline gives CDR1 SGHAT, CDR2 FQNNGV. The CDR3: CASSPQSGGTNTGELFF. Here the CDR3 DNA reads TGTGCCAGCAGCCCCCAGAGCGGGGGGACTAACACCGGGGAGCTGTTTTTT.

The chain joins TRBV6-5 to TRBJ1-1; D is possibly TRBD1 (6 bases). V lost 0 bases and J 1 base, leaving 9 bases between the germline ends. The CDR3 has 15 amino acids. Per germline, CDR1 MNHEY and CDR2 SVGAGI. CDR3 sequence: CASSYSRDKNTEAFF. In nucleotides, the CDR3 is TGTGCCAGCAGTTACTCGAGGGACAAGAACACTGAAGCTTTCTTT.

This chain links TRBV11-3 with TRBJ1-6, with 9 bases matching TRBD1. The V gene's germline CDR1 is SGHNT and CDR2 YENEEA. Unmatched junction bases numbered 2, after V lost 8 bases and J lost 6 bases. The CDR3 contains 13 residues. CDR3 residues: CASGTGPNSPLHF. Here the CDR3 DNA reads TGTGCCAGCGGGACAGGGCCTAATTCACCCCTCCACTTT.

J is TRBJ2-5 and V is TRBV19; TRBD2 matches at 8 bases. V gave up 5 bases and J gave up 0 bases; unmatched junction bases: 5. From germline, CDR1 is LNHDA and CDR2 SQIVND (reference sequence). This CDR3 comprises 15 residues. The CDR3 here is CASSPRTSYQETQYF. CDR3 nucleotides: TGTGCCAGTAGTCCGCGGACTAGCTACCAAGAGACCCAGTACTTC.

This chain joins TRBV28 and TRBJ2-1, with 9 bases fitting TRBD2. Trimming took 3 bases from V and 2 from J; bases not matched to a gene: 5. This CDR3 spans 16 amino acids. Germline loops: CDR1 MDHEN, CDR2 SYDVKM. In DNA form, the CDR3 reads TGTGCCAGCAGTTTTCTAGGCGGGGGGGCCTACAATGAGCAGTTCTTC. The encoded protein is CASSFLGGGAYNEQFF.

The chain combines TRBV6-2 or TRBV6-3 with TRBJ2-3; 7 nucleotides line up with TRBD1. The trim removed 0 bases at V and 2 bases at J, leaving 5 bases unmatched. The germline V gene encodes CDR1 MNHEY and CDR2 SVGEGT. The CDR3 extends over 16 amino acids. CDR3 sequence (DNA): TGTGCCAGCAGTTACTCGACAGGGTGGGACACAGATACGCAGTATTTT. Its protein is CASSYSTGWDTDTQYF.

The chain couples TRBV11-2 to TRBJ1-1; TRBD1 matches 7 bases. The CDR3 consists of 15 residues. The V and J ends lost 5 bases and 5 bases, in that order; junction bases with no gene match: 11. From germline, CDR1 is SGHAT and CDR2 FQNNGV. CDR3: CASSTRTGARTEAFF. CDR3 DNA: TGTGCCAGCAGCACCCGAACAGGGGCCAGGACTGAAGCTTTCTTT.

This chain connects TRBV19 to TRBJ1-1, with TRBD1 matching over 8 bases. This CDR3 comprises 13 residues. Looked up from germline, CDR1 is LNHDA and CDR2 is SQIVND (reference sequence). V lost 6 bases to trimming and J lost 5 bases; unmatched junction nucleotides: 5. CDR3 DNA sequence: TGTGCCAGTAGAGAGGACAGGGATACTGAAGCTTTCTTT. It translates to CASREDRDTEAFF.

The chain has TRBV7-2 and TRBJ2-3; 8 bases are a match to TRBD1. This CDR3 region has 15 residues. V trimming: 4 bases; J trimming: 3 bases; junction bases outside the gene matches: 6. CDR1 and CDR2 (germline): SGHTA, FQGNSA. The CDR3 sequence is CASSSDRVSTDTQYF. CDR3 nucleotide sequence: TGTGCCAGCAGCTCGGACAGGGTCTCGACAGATACGCAGTATTTT.

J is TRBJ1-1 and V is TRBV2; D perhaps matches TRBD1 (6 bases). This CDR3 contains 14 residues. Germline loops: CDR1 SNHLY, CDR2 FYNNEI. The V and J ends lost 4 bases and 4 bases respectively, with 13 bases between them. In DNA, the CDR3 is TGTGCCAGCAGTGGGACAGTTGGGTTCACTGAAGCTTTCTTT. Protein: CASSGTVGFTEAFF.

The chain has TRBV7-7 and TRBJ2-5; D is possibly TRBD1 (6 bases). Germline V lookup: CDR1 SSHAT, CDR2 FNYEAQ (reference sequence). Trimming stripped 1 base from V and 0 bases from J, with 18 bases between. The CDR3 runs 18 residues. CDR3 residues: CASSLGVRQGLYQETQYF. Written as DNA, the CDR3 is TGTGCCAGCAGCTTAGGAGTTCGGCAGGGGCTTTACCAAGAGACCCAGTACTTC.

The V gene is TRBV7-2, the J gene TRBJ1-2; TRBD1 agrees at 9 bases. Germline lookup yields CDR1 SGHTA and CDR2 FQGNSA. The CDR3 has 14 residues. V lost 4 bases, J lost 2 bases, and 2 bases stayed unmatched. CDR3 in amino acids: CASSSGTGNYGYTF. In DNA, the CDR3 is TGTGCCAGCAGCTCCGGGACAGGGAACTATGGCTACACCTTC.

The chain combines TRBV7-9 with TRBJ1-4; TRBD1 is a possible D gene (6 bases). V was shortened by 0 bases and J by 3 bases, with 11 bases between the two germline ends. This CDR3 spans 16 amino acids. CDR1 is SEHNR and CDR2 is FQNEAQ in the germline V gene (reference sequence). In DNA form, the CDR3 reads TGTGCCAGCAGCTTAGCTGTTGGGGGCCCTAATGAAAAACTGTTTTTT. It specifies CASSLAVGGPNEKLFF.

CDR3: CASSWTGRTGELFF. DNA for the CDR3: TGTGCCAGCAGTTGGACAGGTCGGACCGGGGAGCTGTTTTTT. The rearrangement links TRBV27 to TRBJ2-2; 7 bases are a match to TRBD1. The germline V gene encodes CDR1 MNHEY and CDR2 SMNVEV (reference sequence). This CDR3 is built from 14 residues. V gave up 4 bases and J gave up 5 bases; unmatched junction bases: 4.